This T cell receptor beta chain was captured in a study of chemoradiotherapy in HPV16-positive cancers. Study at large: Functional T-cell assays on a couple of HPV16-positive patients' cells defined candidate HPV-specific clones and common TCR motifs.

Trimming stripped 0 bases from V and 3 bases from J, with 14 bases between. CDR3 length: 16 residues. CDR1 and CDR2 from the germline V gene are MGHRA and YSYEKL. The method was immunoSEQ multiplex PCR; TCRdb's version includes in-frame clones alone and lacks a portion of them. This sample has just over 7,500 clones; around 85% occur once, and the top ten carry 3%. Study outcomes and limitations: In HPV16-positive patients, HPV-responsive T-cell expansion tracked better recurrence-free survival.

With respect to this clone: Antigen: not known.

The receptor was derived from a human donor with HPV-associated anogenital cancer. The starting material was blood, obtained from a patient who underwent chemoradiotherapy. The chain combines TRBV4-1 with TRBJ1-1; D is unclear. This CDR3 reads CASSQEVGSSDTEAFF. The CDR3 DNA reads as TGCGCCAGCAGCCAAGAGGTCGGTAGTAGCGACACTGAAGCTTTCTTT.